This record covers a single T cell receptor beta chain. Its antigen remains undetermined. Per-base quality was not reported, and no clone a single base away is much larger than it. This sample is drawn from a study of Ad26.COV2.S vaccination and SARS-CoV-2 variants (dated by TCRdb to the early 2020s). Describing the broader study: Vaccine-arm donors were drawn from COV1001, a multicentre, randomized, double-blind, placebo-controlled phase I-IIa trial of Ad26.COV2.S in healthy adults. The specificity and breadth of SARS-CoV-2-reactive T cell receptors after Ad26.COV2.S vaccination were assessed by TCRbeta repertoire sequencing. Ad26.COV2.S was administered intramuscularly at a dose of 5x10^10 or 1x10^11 viral particles, either as one shot or as two shots given 56 days apart. The TCR-sequenced set comprised approximately 32 samples: around 20 Ad26.COV2.S vaccine recipients, 5 placebo recipients and 8 SARS-CoV-2 convalescent individuals. Throughout the experiments and outcome assessment, investigators stayed blinded to trial group allocation. Trial participants were randomized into five groups of five, in which low-dose or high-dose Ad26.COV2.S was given once or twice, or placebo was given on both occasions. Study-wide findings and limitations: The authors noted that the TCR breadth and depth analyses may have underestimated total T cell responses. Ad26.COV2.S recipients had higher spike-specific TCR breadth than placebo recipients (P = 0.0014). Comparable non-spike TCR breadth was observed between vaccine and placebo recipients, consistent with only spike being contained in the vaccine. The study lacked the statistical power to compare responses across vaccine doses or regimens. Substantial breadth of spike-specific CD8+ and CD4+ T cell responses was reported after vaccination.

CDR1 is given as MNHEY and CDR2 as SVGEGT, both from the germline V gene. The V and J ends are trimmed by 5 bases and 1 base, leaving 9 bases between them. The CDR3 runs 14 amino acids, cysteine and phenylalanine included. The retained sequence is limited to the CDR3, 42 bases, with the frame set at the first base. The immunoSEQ Assay was the method used to sequence TCRbeta CDR3 regions. After extraction, genomic DNA underwent amplification by bias-controlled multiplex PCR, followed by high-throughput sequencing. The study's processing was this. To quantify the absolute abundance of each unique TCRbeta CDR3 region, sequences were collapsed and filtered. T cell fraction was estimated by normalizing TCRbeta template counts to usable DNA, which was measured by amplifying reference genes present in all nucleated cells. Repertoire TCRs were annotated as SARS-CoV-2-specific when V gene, CDR3 amino acid sequence and J gene were exactly matched to a known reactive TCR set. The reference SARS-CoV-2 TCR set came from MIRA and was filtered for enrichment in COVID-19-positive ImmuneCODE repertoires, removing public or cross-reactive TCRs. Using the MIRA antigens, annotated TCRs were further analysed by specific ORF or by position within an ORF. Breadth was defined as annotated unique rearrangements over total unique productive rearrangements; depth was the summed frequency of those rearrangements. Two-sided Wilcoxon rank-sum tests were applied when comparing TCR breadth between groups. What TCRdb holds here is the immuneACCESS table cut down to in-frame rearrangements. Part of the clones is not present; checked against another copy, under half of the missing clones reflect an unresolved V gene, and the others are unexplained. The DNA was the basis for D and trimming; V, J and clone size are from that table. A total of roughly 300,000 clones appear in this sample, roughly 90% of them only once. Of the sample, around a tenth falls within the top ten clones.

What the treatment or condition label conveys for this sample: around 19 received Ad26.COV2.S at low or high dose, single or two shots; 5 received placebo; per-sample allocation not given. For vaccine and placebo recipients, the sequenced repertoires came from samples collected on day 63 after the first injection. Between 29 July and 7 August 2020, Cohort 1b enrolled some 25 adults aged 18-55 years at one site in Boston, USA. Ad26.COV2.S was a replication-incompetent adenovirus type 26 vector that expressed a prefusion-stabilized SARS-CoV-2 spike protein derived from the original Wuhan strain. Recombination linked TRBV6-2 or TRBV6-3 to TRBJ1-5; the D gene lacks a confident call. This material consisted of peripheral blood, taken in a trial of Ad26.COV2.S vaccine versus placebo. This receptor was taken from a person aged 18-65 years who received the Ad26.COV2.S COVID-19 vaccine or a placebo. The sequenced DNA is TGTGCCAGCAGTCTTGGGGAGAGCAATCAGCCCCAGCATTTT. This encodes CASSLGESNQPQHF.